The 17 T cell receptor beta chains given below trace back to one sample, sequenced in a study of OX40 agonist ivuxolimab in advanced cancers. Assay: immunoSEQ multiplex PCR; the TCRdb copy retains only in-frame clones and omits some. The sample consists of 10,000 to 14,000 clones, about 84% of them appearing once. Sequencing was performed on CD4+ or CD8+ T cells sorted from blood, taken in a trial of the OX40 agonist ivuxolimab. The receptors originated from an adult with an advanced solid tumor such as melanoma, head and neck, liver or kidney cancer.

This rearrangement joins TRBV7-2 to TRBJ1-5; no definite D call. V lost 4 bases, J lost 2 bases, and 12 bases lay in between. Per germline, CDR1 SGHTA and CDR2 FQGNSA. The CDR3 loop spans 15 amino acids. CDR3 sequence: CASSYNGLGNQPQHF. The CDR3 DNA sequence: TGTGCCAGCAGCTACAACGGGTTGGGCAATCAGCCCCAGCATTTT.

As concerns this clone: The same CDR3 is also encoded by other DNA sequences in this sample. The chain employs TRBV7-9 and TRBJ2-1; D unclear. Germline CDR1 SEHNR, CDR2 FQNEAQ (reference sequence). The CDR3 consists of 12 residues. Trimming removed 1 base at V and 3 bases at J, with 1 base between. CDR3 nucleotide sequence: TGTGCCAGCAGCTTAGGCTACAATGAGCAGTTCTTC. It yields the protein CASSLGYNEQFF. The full variable domain, its missing parts supplied by reference TRBV7-9 and TRBJ2-1, is DTGVSQNPRHKITKRGQNVTFRCDPISEHNRLYWYRQTLGQGPEFLTYFQNEAQLEKSRLLSDRFSAERPKGSFSTLEIQRTEQGDSAMYLCASSLGYNEQFFGPGTRLTVL.

This chain uses TRBV7-9 with TRBJ2-7; perhaps TRBD1 as D (6 bases). The CDR3 has 14 residues. Germline V lookup: CDR1 SEHNR, CDR2 FQNEAQ (reference sequence). With 8 bases removed from V and 1 base from J, the gap between germline ends came to 15 bases. This CDR3 reads CASCSGTRSYEQYF. In nucleotides, the CDR3 is TGTGCCAGCTGTTCCGGGACAAGGTCCTACGAGCAGTACTTC.

This sequence joins TRBV5-6 and TRBJ2-7; a weak D match, TRBD2 (5 bases). This CDR3 region has 12 residues. Germline values: CDR1 SGHDT, CDR2 YYEEEE. The ends were cut back, 4 bases at V and 3 bases at J, with 8 bases in the middle. CDR3 DNA: TGTGCCAGCAGCCTACGGGGCTACGAGCAGTACTTC. This gives the protein CASSLRGYEQYF.

The V gene is TRBV28, the J gene TRBJ2-5; unclear D gene. Trimming took off 7 bases at V and 3 bases at J, with 18 bases between the two ends. The CDR3 contains 15 residues. Germline CDR1 MDHEN, CDR2 SYDVKM. The CDR3 DNA sequence: TGTGCCAGCACCCTGATCGACGACCATGAAGAGACCCAGTACTTC. It codes for CASTLIDDHEETQYF.

This sequence joins TRBV4-1 and TRBJ2-2; 9 positions agree with TRBD2. Germline trimming cut 1 base from V and 7 bases from J; bases unmatched to any gene: 7. This CDR3 is 16 amino acids long. In germline, CDR1 is MGHRA, CDR2 YSYEKL. Here the CDR3 reads CASSQVAGGPHGELFF. DNA of the CDR3: TGCGCCAGCAGCCAAGTGGCGGGAGGGCCGCACGGGGAGCTGTTTTTT.

V usage is TRBV7-2 and J usage is TRBJ2-7, with TRBD2 matching over 8 bases. Looked up from germline, CDR1 is SGHTA and CDR2 is FQGNSA. V gave up 4 bases and J gave up 3 bases; unmatched junction bases: 5. This CDR3 spans 14 amino acids. CDR3 residues: CASSSERENYEQYF. The DNA of the CDR3 is TGTGCCAGCAGCTCCGAGCGGGAGAACTACGAGCAGTACTTC.

This rearrangement joins TRBV10-2 to TRBJ2-2; 8 positions match TRBD1. The germline V gene has CDR1 WSHSY and CDR2 SAAADI. This CDR3 has 14 amino acids. V lost 4 bases to trimming and J lost 8 bases; unmatched junction nucleotides: 6. CDR3 loop: CASSASGGRGELFF. In DNA form, the CDR3 reads TGCGCCAGCAGTGCTTCAGGGGGCAGGGGGGAGCTGTTTTTT.

The gene calls are TRBV27 and TRBJ2-5, with 9 nucleotides matching TRBD1. Trimming removed 3 bases from V and 5 bases from J; junction bases left unmatched: 1. Germline assignment: CDR1 MNHEY and CDR2 SMNVEV (reference sequence). The CDR3 has 13 amino acids. The CDR3 is CASSLDRGETQYF. The CDR3 coding sequence is TGTGCCAGCAGTTTGGACAGGGGTGAGACCCAGTACTTC.

The chain carries TRBV5-1 and TRBJ1-3; TRBD1 might be the D (5 bases). The CDR3 consists of 14 residues. Germline loops: CDR1 SGHRS, CDR2 YFSETQ. Trimming removed 0 bases at V and 8 bases at J, with 12 bases between. CDR3 sequence (DNA): TGCGCCAGCAGCTTGGCGGGTCCCAGGGACACCATATATTTT. Protein product: CASSLAGPRDTIYF.

This clone was seen a handful of times. This CDR3 is also generated by other DNA sequences in the sample. The rearrangement uses TRBV27 and TRBJ2-5; no reliable D call. The CDR3 has 14 amino acids. V lost 2 bases, J lost 5 bases, and 12 bases lay in between. Germline V gene lookup returns CDR1 MNHEY and CDR2 SMNVEV (reference sequence). CDR3 nucleotide sequence: TGTGCCAGCAGTTTAAGGGCCCGATGGGAGACCCAGTACTTC. Translation gives CASSLRARWETQYF.

J is TRBJ2-7 and V is TRBV14; a weak D match, TRBD1 (5 bases). The CDR3 is made up of 13 amino acids. Per the germline V gene, CDR1 is SGHDN and CDR2 is FVKESK. Trimming shortened V by 0 bases and J by 7 bases, and 10 bases separated the two germline ends. CDR3 in DNA: TGTGCCAGCAGCCAAGAATCAGGGTGGGAGCAGTACTTC. Protein: CASSQESGWEQYF.

The chain recombines TRBV30 with TRBJ1-4; the match to TRBD1 covers 9 bases. The CDR3 consists of 14 residues. J lost 5 bases, V lost 4 bases, and 5 bases had no gene match. Germline CDR1 is GTSNPN and CDR2 is SVGIG (reference sequence). The CDR3 region is CAWNTGTGNEKLFF. The DNA of the CDR3 is TGTGCCTGGAATACCGGGACAGGGAATGAAAAACTGTTTTTT.

This clone was counted only a few times. This sequence joins TRBV4-2 and TRBJ1-4; D perhaps matches TRBD1 (6 bases). Germline V lookup: CDR1 LGHNA, CDR2 YNFKEQ. V was trimmed by 5 bases and J by 7 bases, leaving 14 bases between them. The CDR3 contains 14 residues. The CDR3: CASSGGAGAEKLFF. CDR3 DNA: TGTGCCAGCAGCGGTGGGGCAGGGGCTGAAAAACTGTTTTTT.

This chain links TRBV7-9 with TRBJ2-5; 8 bases are a match to TRBD2. The CDR3 loop spans 15 amino acids. CDR1 and CDR2 from the germline V gene are SEHNR and FQNEAQ (reference sequence). V lost 1 base and J lost 2; bases outside the gene matches: 3. The DNA of the CDR3 is TGTGCCAGCAGCTTAGGGACTAGCTCACAAGAGACCCAGTACTTC. It specifies CASSLGTSSQETQYF.

The V and J genes are TRBV6-6 and TRBJ2-7; 7 bases map to TRBD2. This CDR3 is built from 15 residues. From germline, CDR1 is MNHNY and CDR2 SVGAGI (reference sequence). The J segment lost 0 bases and the V segment lost 6 bases, leaving 8 bases of the junction unmatched. In DNA, the CDR3 is TGTGCCAGCAGGGTGTTCAGCGGGAACTCCTACGAGCAGTACTTC. It translates to CASRVFSGNSYEQYF.

The chain joins TRBV5-1 to TRBJ1-1; 10 bases fit TRBD1. Germline loops: CDR1 SGHRS, CDR2 YFSETQ. The CDR3 has 13 residues. V lost 3 bases, J lost 6 bases, and 2 bases stayed unmatched. In DNA form, the CDR3 reads TGCGCCAGCAGCTCGACAGGGGGCTCTGAAGCTTTCTTT. Its translation is CASSSTGGSEAFF.